The following is a TCR beta chain sequence with its context. Its cognate antigen is unknown. The CDR3 covers 15 residues. With 4 bases removed from V and 0 bases from J, the gap between germline ends came to 11 bases. Germline-derived CDR1 and CDR2 are SGHRS and YFSETQ. The data are from a study of tumor-infiltrating lymphocytes in localized non-small cell lung cancer. Whole-study context: Patients included smokers and never-smokers with various histologies, some sampled after neoadjuvant chemotherapy.

Measured with immunoSEQ multiplex PCR; TCRdb has only the in-frame clones, and not every one. This table holds around 15,000 clones, around 81% found once. Findings of the study overall: T-cell fraction did not differ between immunotypes IM1 and IM2.

This TCR came from a human donor with non-small cell lung cancer. Input material: uninvolved lung tissue not adjacent to the tumor. The genes are TRBV5-1 and TRBJ2-1; D not resolved. CDR3 loop: CASSGSESSYNEQFF. In nucleotides, the CDR3 is TGCGCCAGCAGCGGCTCAGAGAGCTCCTACAATGAGCAGTTCTTC.